This is a list of T cell receptor beta chains from one sample in a study of CD4 T cells in relation to SARS-CoV-2 and coronaviruses. Libraries were prepared by immunoSEQ multiplex PCR; TCRdb keeps only in-frame clonotypes and omits some of them. The profile shows over 25,000 clones, around 84% of them singletons. No antigen has been identified for these receptors. The sample consisted of CD4+ T cells from PBMCs, cultured in vitro. These TCRs come from a human donor in good health. CDR3s include the opening cysteine and the closing phenylalanine or tryptophan. A D gene is named only where the DNA matches it firmly. Clone sizes are given selectively: once, few, many, or a class where the clone is expanded.

- TRBJ2-1 TRBD1 TRBV11-3 TGTGCCAGCAGCAGGGGGCCTGACAAATCCTACAATGAGCAGTTCTTC CASSRGPDKSYNEQFF
- TRBJ2-7 TRBD1 TRBV7-2 TGTGCCAGCAGCTGGACAGGGAGAGGCTACGAGCAGTACTTC CASSWTGRGYEQYF
- TRBJ2-1 TRBD2 TRBV2 TGTGCCAGCAGGGGGGGGACTAGCGGTTCCAATGAGCAGTTCTTC CASRGGTSGSNEQFF
- TRBJ1-6 - TRBV9 TGTGCCAGCAGCGTAGCGGGATCTAATTCACCCCTCCACTTT CASSVAGSNSPLHF
- TRBJ2-1 TRBD2 TRBV3-1/TRBV3-2 TGTGCCAGCAGCCTAACTAGCGGGGGGGCTTACAATGAGCAGTTCTTC CASSLTSGGAYNEQFF
- TRBJ2-2 TRBD1 TRBV3-1/TRBV3-2 TGTGCCAGCAGCCAAAATTCAGGGGGCGTATCCGGGGAGCTGTTTTTT CASSQNSGGVSGELFF
- TRBJ1-1 - TRBV7-8 TGTGCCAGCAGCCGACAGGTCGAGGGAGCTTTCTTT CASSRQVEGAFF
- TRBJ1-1 - TRBV12-3/TRBV12-4 TGTGCCAGCAGTTTCAGGGAGATGACTGAAGCTTTCTTT CASSFREMTEAFF
- TRBJ2-2 - TRBV9 TGTGCCAGCAGCGTATCCGTAGGTGGGAGTGACCCCGGGGAGCTGTTTTTT CASSVSVGGSDPGELFF
- TRBJ2-2 - TRBV5-1 TGCGCCAGCAGCTTTGTCAGGGGTTCCGGGGAGCTGTTTTTT CASSFVRGSGELFF
- TRBJ1-4 - TRBV4-3 TGCGCCAGCAGCCAAGTCCTTTTTAATGAAAAACTGTTTTTT CASSQVLFNEKLFF
- TRBJ2-7 - TRBV7-2 TGTGCCAGCAGCTTAGGGTTAGGGTTTGACGAGCAGTACTTC CASSLGLGFDEQYF
- TRBJ2-1 - TRBV12-5 TGTGCTAGTGGTTTGGGGAATTTCTACAATGAGCAGTTCTTC CASGLGNFYNEQFF
once TRBJ2-5 - TRBV29-1 TGCAGCGTTCCTCCCGACAGGAGCGAGGAGACCCAGTACTTC CSVPPDRSEETQYF
few TRBJ1-2 - TRBV7-9 TGTGCCAGCAGCCCCCCGGGACTGGGCTATGGCTACACCTTC CASSPPGLGYGYTF
- TRBJ1-1 - TRBV29-1 TGCAGCGTTGGGTCGGGGGGGAACACTGAAGCTTTCTTT CSVGSGGNTEAFF
- TRBJ2-5 - TRBV6-2/TRBV6-3 TGTGCCAGCAGTTACTGTGACAGGGGAGGGGACCAGTACTTC CASSYCDRGGDQYF
once TRBJ1-4 - TRBV11-2 TGTGCCAGCAGCTTACTAGGGTTCCTAGCAACTAATGAAAAACTGTTTTTT CASSLLGFLATNEKLFF